Shown below are 21 T cell receptor beta chains from a single sample sequenced in a study of shared clonotypes between healthy human individuals. Sequenced by immunoSEQ multiplex PCR; TCRdb stores in-frame clones only, minus some. Altogether a few hundred thousand clones are present, 97% being singletons, with the ten largest covering 0.045% to 0.07%. Specimen: naive CD4+ T cells sorted from blood. The subset is: CD45RA+ positively selected. The receptor set was obtained from a young woman in good health.

The rearrangement links TRBV5-4 to TRBJ2-7; 13 bases line up with TRBD2. CDR3 size: 15 residues. After removal of 4 bases from V and 6 bases from J, the junction contained 7 bases not matched to a gene. Germline-derived CDR1 and CDR2 are SGHNT and YYREEE (reference sequence). The CDR3 DNA reads as TGTGCCAGCAGCCTAGGGACTAGCGGGGATACCGAGCAGTACTTC. It is translated as CASSLGTSGDTEQYF.

The chain carries TRBV14 and TRBJ1-1; the D gene is possibly TRBD1 (5 bases). The CDR3 runs 14 residues. The V end was cut by 2 bases, the J end by 5 bases, with 12 bases between. Germline V gives CDR1 SGHDN, CDR2 FVKESK. The CDR3 coding sequence is TGTGCCAGCAGCCAATGGCCAGGGAGAACTGAAGCTTTCTTT. This gives the protein CASSQWPGRTEAFF.

This sequence joins TRBV27 and TRBJ2-7; D is unresolved. V lost 2 bases to trimming and J lost 5 bases, with 10 bases between them. Germline V lookup: CDR1 MNHEY, CDR2 SMNVEV (reference sequence). The CDR3 is made up of 13 amino acids. CDR3 sequence (DNA): TGTGCCAGCAGTTTAAACAGCGTCCACGAGCAGTACTTC. Translating gives CASSLNSVHEQYF.

V is TRBV11-2 and J is TRBJ1-1, with 8 bases aligning to TRBD1. The CDR3 runs to 16 residues. With 0 bases clipped from V and 3 bases from J, the junction kept 6 bases outside the gene matches. Germline V gives CDR1 SGHAT, CDR2 FQNNGV. The CDR3 DNA is TGTGCCAGCAGCTTAGATCAGGACAGGGCAGACACTGAAGCTTTCTTT. Translating it yields CASSLDQDRADTEAFF.

The chain joins TRBV11-2 to TRBJ2-2; 10 nucleotides line up with TRBD2. With 3 bases clipped from V and 6 bases from J, the junction kept 10 bases outside the gene matches. Per germline, CDR1 SGHAT and CDR2 FQNNGV. The CDR3 runs to 17 residues. CDR3 amino acids: CASSFVLAGARSGELFF. The CDR3 DNA reads as TGTGCCAGCAGCTTTGTCCTAGCGGGAGCTCGATCCGGGGAGCTGTTTTTT.

J is TRBJ1-6 and V is TRBV11-1, with unresolved D. CDR3 length equals 13 residues. Looked up from germline, CDR1 is SGHAT and CDR2 is FQDESV (reference sequence). Trimming shortened V by 5 bases and J by 7 bases, and 9 bases separated the two germline ends. Here the CDR3 reads CASSETANSPLHF. The CDR3 DNA sequence: TGTGCCAGCAGCGAAACAGCGAATTCACCCCTCCACTTT.

The rearrangement links TRBV6-6 to TRBJ2-2; no clear D. Germline CDR1 MNHNY, CDR2 SVGAGI (reference sequence). The CDR3 totals 14 residues. The V gene lost 2 bases and the J gene lost 4 bases, with 8 bases spanning the gap. The CDR3 nucleotides read TGTGCCAGCAGTTACGGGTTGGGCACCGGGGAGCTGTTTTTT. Translation: CASSYGLGTGELFF.

For the CDR3, the DNA is TGCGCCAGCAGGTACACAGGGGCCCCCCTCCCACATGAGCAGTTCTTC. Amino acid sequence: CASRYTGAPLPHEQFF. The V gene is TRBV10-1, the J gene TRBJ2-1; 7 bases fit TRBD1. Germline V gene sequence: CDR1 WNHNN, CDR2 SYGVQD (reference sequence). Unmatched junction bases numbered 16, after V lost 6 bases and J lost 8 bases. The CDR3 has 16 residues.

The chain links TRBV4-2 to TRBJ2-3, with 14 bases aligning to TRBD2. CDR1 and CDR2 (germline): LGHNA, YNFKEQ. The CDR3 sequence is 20 residues long. Unmatched junction bases numbered 18, after V lost 6 bases and J lost 4 bases. The CDR3 DNA reads as TGTGCCAGCAGAAGGAACCCCGGGACTAGCGGGAGACTTATCGCAGATACGCAGTATTTT. It is translated as CASRRNPGTSGRLIADTQYF.

This CDR3 reads CASSEYILAGLDYEQYF. CDR3 DNA sequence: TGTGCCAGCAGTGAATACATCCTAGCGGGACTTGACTACGAGCAGTACTTC. V usage is TRBV6-1 and J usage is TRBJ2-7, with TRBD2 identical over 9 bases. Looked up from germline, CDR1 is MNHNS and CDR2 is SASEGT. The V segment lost 2 bases and the J segment 3 bases; nucleotides outside the gene matches: 11. The CDR3 loop spans 17 amino acids.

The chain links TRBV5-1 to TRBJ1-1, with D perhaps TRBD1 (6 bases). Germline V lookup: CDR1 SGHRS, CDR2 YFSETQ. The CDR3 is made up of 16 amino acids. The V end was cut by 1 base, the J end by 3 bases, with 16 bases between. The CDR3 loop is CASSLSGGQYDTEAFF. CDR3 DNA sequence: TGCGCCAGCAGCTTGAGCGGGGGGCAGTATGACACTGAAGCTTTCTTT.

V gene TRBV19 combines with J gene TRBJ1-1; D might be TRBD1 (5 bases). Trimming took 1 base from V and 0 from J, leaving 12 bases between them. CDR3 size: 16 residues. From germline, CDR1 is LNHDA and CDR2 SQIVND (reference sequence). The CDR3 is CASSIAAGRVNTEAFF. The DNA of the CDR3 is TGTGCCAGTAGTATAGCTGCGGGACGGGTGAACACTGAAGCTTTCTTT.

V usage is TRBV11-2 and J usage is TRBJ2-7; D is possibly TRBD1 (6 bases). CDR1 and CDR2 (germline): SGHAT, FQNNGV. Trimming took off 2 bases at V and 4 bases at J, with 15 bases between the two ends. This CDR3 contains 15 residues. The CDR3 sequence: CASSLWVDSYYEQYF. CDR3 coding DNA: TGTGCCAGCAGCTTATGGGTGGACAGCTATTACGAGCAGTACTTC.

The chain has TRBV28 and TRBJ1-1; D gene unclear. The V end was cut by 4 bases, the J end by 1 base, with 10 bases between. This CDR3 has 14 amino acids. Germline CDR1 MDHEN, CDR2 SYDVKM. CDR3 bases: TGTGCCAGCAGTTCTGCGACGGGGAACACTGAAGCTTTCTTT. This encodes CASSSATGNTEAFF.

This rearrangement joins TRBV5-4 to TRBJ2-1, with 7 bases fitting TRBD2. There are 13 residues in the CDR3. V shed 4 bases and J 9 bases; nucleotides not matched to a gene: 7. Per germline, CDR1 SGHNT and CDR2 YYREEE (reference sequence). Written as DNA, the CDR3 is TGTGCCAGCAGCCTAGATTGGGGGGGTGAGCAGTTCTTC. Translation gives CASSLDWGGEQFF. The full variable domain, in which reference TRBV5-4 and TRBJ2-1 provide the parts outside the CDR3, is ETGVTQSPTHLIKTRGQQVTLRCSSQSGHNTVSWYQQALGQGPQFIFQYYREEENGRGNFPPRFSGLQFPNYSSELNVNALELDDSALYLCASSLDWGGEQFFGPGTRLTVL.

Written as DNA, the CDR3 is TGTGCCAGTAGTGGACAGGGAACGTACGAGCAGTACTTC. Translation gives CASSGQGTYEQYF. V gene TRBV19 combines with J gene TRBJ2-7, with 8 bases identical to TRBD1. V shed 5 bases and J 4 bases; nucleotides not matched to a gene: 4. CDR3 size: 13 residues. The germline CDR1 and CDR2 sequences are LNHDA and SQIVND (reference sequence).

Only one count was recorded for this clone. The rearrangement uses TRBV11-3 and TRBJ2-1; 11 nucleotides line up with TRBD2. V shed 2 bases and J 10 bases; nucleotides not matched to a gene: 7. The CDR3 totals 15 residues. Germline V gene sequence: CDR1 SGHNT, CDR2 YENEEA. In DNA form, the CDR3 reads TGTGCCAGCAGCTTATTAGCGGGAGGGCCAGGGGAGCAGTTCTTC. It encodes CASSLLAGGPGEQFF.

The chain employs TRBV28 and TRBJ2-1; 10 bases agree with TRBD1. V was pared by 5 bases and J by 6 bases, with 7 bases of the junction left unmatched. The CDR3 covers 15 residues. CDR1 is MDHEN and CDR2 is SYDVKM in the germline V gene. The CDR3 reads CASSTGTGVSNEQFF. DNA for the CDR3: TGTGCCAGCAGTACCGGGACAGGGGTTTCCAATGAGCAGTTCTTC.

V usage is TRBV28 and J usage is TRBJ1-2; 9 nucleotides match TRBD1. V lost 5 bases to trimming and J lost 4 bases; unmatched junction nucleotides: 8. Germline V CDR1 and CDR2: MDHEN, SYDVKM. The CDR3 length is 15 residues. The CDR3 here is CASSPGTGSIYGYTF. Written as DNA, the CDR3 is TGTGCCAGCAGTCCCGGGACAGGGAGCATCTATGGCTACACCTTC.

Comment on this clone: One junction end disagrees with the germline gene, perhaps due to a read error. Different DNA sequences within this sample yield the same CDR3. The chain is built from TRBV9 and TRBJ1-1; possibly TRBD1 for D (5 bases). Germline values: CDR1 SGDLS, CDR2 YYNGEE. The CDR3 is 14 amino acids. CDR3 region: CASSVGTANTEAFF. The CDR3 coding sequence is TGTGCCAGCAGCGTCGGGACCGCGAACACTGAAGCCTTCTTT.

This chain joins TRBV7-2 and TRBJ2-6; 11 bases line up with TRBD2. Germline V CDR1 and CDR2: SGHTA, FQGNSA. The V and J ends lost 2 bases and 1 base, in that order; junction bases with no gene match: 4. The CDR3 loop spans 18 amino acids. CDR3 nucleotide sequence: TGTGCCAGCAGCTTATTGGCTAGCGGGGGGTCTGGGGCCAACGTCCTGACTTTC. Its translation: CASSLLASGGSGANVLTF.